This is a list of T cell receptor beta chains from one sample in a study of identical twins. MiXCR, applied by TCRdb to the 5' RACE reads, yields one record per CDR3 protein. Of about 690,000 distinct CDR3 sequences listed, around 5.7% are singletons. The source material was naive T cells sorted from blood. The receptors originated from a man aged 18-30 years in good health. CDR3s include the opening cysteine and the closing phenylalanine or tryptophan. The D gene is left open where the match is weak.

D	V	CDR3
TRBD2	TRBV9	CASSVGLAGGRPYEQYF
NA	TRBV5-5	CASSGDMANQPQHF
NA	TRBV29-1	CSARPEETQYF
NA	TRBV5-1	CASSLGTSGPGELFF
TRBD2	TRBV27	CASRGGPYTGELFF
TRBD2	TRBV10-2	CASRETSGADNEQFF
TRBD2	TRBV7-2	CASSLDSGRTGELFF
NA	TRBV20-1	CSASRRSNQPQHF
NA	TRBV20-1	CSAPRDPGDTQYF
NA	TRBV20-1	CSARPRGNRNTEAFF
NA	TRBV4-3	CASSQDPYQETQYF
TRBD1	TRBV5-6	CASSYTGATYEQYF
NA	TRBV5-1	CASSFFPLRINSYNEQFF
NA	TRBV6-1	CASSERGAGETQYF
TRBD1	TRBV11-3	CASSLAVDRTYNEQFF
TRBD1	TRBV20-1	CSASPGQANEKLFF
TRBD1	TRBV7-2	CASSTGTVNEAFF
NA	TRBV12-3/TRBV12-4	CASSPLRSYNEQFF
TRBD2	TRBV28	CASSQAGVAPYNEQFF
NA	TRBV7-2	CASSPSPVSEAFF
NA	TRBV4-2	CASSQGGGSSYNEQFF
TRBD1	TRBV7-9	CASSFQGGPTDTQYF
NA	TRBV10-3	CATTGGRLETQYF
NA	TRBV19	CASRRAGQAFF